The present entry profiles one TCR beta chain with its context. This table comes from immunoSEQ multiplex PCR, and its TCRdb copy is limited to in-frame clones, with some not included. This table holds roughly 56,000 clones, around 90% found once. The data belong to a study of cytomegalovirus exposure and HLA in healthy donors. The CDR3 extends over 15 amino acids. V lost 9 bases and J lost 4; bases outside the gene matches: 15. CDR1 is LNHDA, CDR2 SQIVND, per germline (reference sequence). Sequencing was carried out using PBMCs. The V gene is TRBV19, the J gene TRBJ2-7; TRBD1 matches 7 bases. This receptor was taken from a man younger than 35 in good health and CMV-seronegative. The CDR3 DNA follows: TGTGCCAGCCGCGAACGCGGAACAGGGGTTTACGAGCAGTACTTC. Translating it yields CASRERGTGVYEQYF.